Below, 9 T cell receptor beta chains from the same sample are listed, as sequenced in a study of cytomegalovirus exposure and HLA in healthy donors (dated by TCRdb to about 2017). Library preparation used the immunoSEQ multiplex PCR assay. For the multiplex PCR, a mixture combining 60 forward primers for TCR Vbeta segments and 13 reverse primers for TCR Jbeta segments was used. This immuneACCESS table, as held by TCRdb, lists in-frame sequences with V and J called but not all clones. Of the missing ones, under half trace to an unresolved V gene in checked studies; the others have no known cause. Recorded for this sample are more than 85,000 clones; about 80% of them occurred a single time. The ten largest make up less than 3% of the sample. Sequencing was performed on PBMCs. The receptors stem from a woman in her sixties in good health and CMV-seropositive.

V usage is TRBV19 and J usage is TRBJ2-5, with 12 bases matching TRBD1. Germline V gives CDR1 LNHDA, CDR2 SQIVND (reference sequence). CDR3 size: 15 residues. Trimming at V came to 5 bases and at J to 5 bases, leaving 6 bases not matched to a gene. The CDR3 DNA follows: TGTGCCAGTAGTGCCGGGACAGGGGGCTTGGAGACCCAGTACTTC. Its protein is CASSAGTGGLETQYF.

With regard to this clone: The junction departs from germline at one end; a sequencing error may be responsible. CDR3 DNA sequence: TGTGCCAGCAGCCAAGGGTTGCAGGGACTGAACTATGGCGACACCTTC. The encoded protein is CASSQGLQGLNYGDTF. The chain joins TRBV4-2 to TRBJ1-2; perhaps TRBD1 as D (5 bases). The CDR3 extends over 16 amino acids. Germline CDR1 and CDR2: LGHNA and YNFKEQ.

The chain has TRBV19 and TRBJ1-5, with 7 bases lining up with TRBD1. The CDR3 is 16 amino acids. After removal of 4 bases from V and 6 bases from J, the junction contained 12 bases not matched to a gene. CDR1 is LNHDA, CDR2 SQIVND, per germline (reference sequence). The CDR3 nucleotides read TGTGCCAGTAGTACACTGACAGGGAATGGACGTCAGCCCCAGCATTTT. It specifies CASSTLTGNGRQPQHF.

This sequence joins TRBV11-3 and TRBJ2-5; 8 bases are a match to TRBD1. The CDR3 sequence is 13 residues long. Germline trimming cut 5 bases from V and 5 bases from J; bases unmatched to any gene: 4. CDR1 and CDR2 from the germline V gene are SGHNT and YENEEA. In nucleotides, the CDR3 is TGTGCCAGCAGCCGGACAGGGAGGGAGACCCAGTACTTC. It yields the protein CASSRTGRETQYF.

This clone was seen a few times. The chain uses TRBV6-1 and TRBJ1-1; tentative D call: TRBD1 (5 bases). CDR3 length equals 14 residues. The germline V and J ends were trimmed by 10 bases and 7 bases, with 22 bases remaining between them. Looked up from germline, CDR1 is MNHNS and CDR2 is SASEGT. The DNA for the CDR3 is TGTGCCATCTTTACTGCTAGGGGAAAAAGTGAAGCTTTCTTT. It yields the protein CAIFTARGKSEAFF.

This clone was seen once. CDR3 region: CASSLWARENTEAFF. CDR3 nucleotides: TGTGCCAGCAGTTTATGGGCCAGGGAGAACACTGAAGCTTTCTTT. The V call is TRBV27, the J call TRBJ1-1; tentative D call: TRBD1 (5 bases). Looked up from germline, CDR1 is MNHEY and CDR2 is SMNVEV (reference sequence). Trimming pared 1 base from V and 1 base from J, leaving 10 bases between. There are 15 residues in the CDR3.

The chain has TRBV13 and TRBJ2-7, with D uncertain. Germline V CDR1 and CDR2: PRHDT, FYEKMQ (reference sequence). The ends were cut back, 3 bases at V and 1 base at J, with 10 bases in the middle. The CDR3 length is 14 residues. The CDR3 region has the DNA TGTGCCAGCAGCTTCCCGTCAGAATCCTACGAGCAGTACTTC. Translation gives CASSFPSESYEQYF.

In DNA, the CDR3 is TGTGCCAGCTCCGGGACAGCGGAGACTAACTATGGCTACACCTTC. Its protein product is CASSGTAETNYGYTF. The rearrangement uses TRBV19 and TRBJ1-2, with TRBD1 identical over 7 bases. This CDR3 has 15 residues. Germline V lookup: CDR1 LNHDA, CDR2 SQIVND (reference sequence). The junction had 10 bases not matched to a gene; V was cut back by 9 bases and J by 0 bases. Based on the CDR3 plus reference TRBV19 and TRBJ1-2, the full variable domain is DGGITQSPKYLFRKEGQNVTLSCEQNLNHDAMYWYRQDPGQGLRLIYYSQIVNDFQKGDIAEGYSVSREKKESFPLTVTSAQKNPTAFYLCASSGTAETNYGYTFGSGTRLTVV.

Written as DNA, the CDR3 is TGTGCCAGCACCGGAGGGGACAGGGAGGAAAAACTGTTTTTT. Translation: CASTGGDREEKLFF. The chain recombines TRBV2 with TRBJ1-4; 9 positions match TRBD1. J lost 8 bases, V lost 7 bases, and 8 bases had no gene match. CDR3 length equals 14 residues. Per the germline V gene, CDR1 is SNHLY and CDR2 is FYNNEI.